The 9 T cell receptor beta chains below were found in one sample sequenced in a study of T cell changes during pregnancy in multiple sclerosis (dated by TCRdb to the late 2010s). Library construction relied on the immunoSEQ multiplex PCR assay. This is the immuneACCESS table as TCRdb keeps it, with only in-frame sequences that have V and J called. A part of the clones is gone; compared with another copy, unresolved V genes explain less than half, and the rest is unexplained. The table for this sample lists around 71,000 clones; more than 90% of them were counted only once. The biggest ten clones account for approximately 1% of the sample. The sequences come from peripheral blood, collected in the third trimester of pregnancy. The receptors here all came from a female donor with multiple sclerosis, enrolled in a pregnancy study.

A word on this clone: The same CDR3 can be traced to other DNA sequences in this sample. The rearrangement joins TRBV5-1 to TRBJ2-5, with TRBD2 matching 7 bases. The CDR3 has 13 amino acids. Per germline, CDR1 SGHRS and CDR2 YFSETQ. The J segment lost 3 bases and the V segment lost 4 bases, leaving 3 bases of the junction unmatched. CDR3 coding DNA: TGCGCCAGCAGCCTAAGCGGGGAAGAGACCCAGTACTTC. Its translation: CASSLSGEETQYF. Together with reference TRBV5-1 and TRBJ2-5, the CDR3 gives the full variable domain: KAGVTQTPRYLIKTRGQQVTLSCSPISGHRSVSWYQQTPGQGLQFLFEYFSETQRNKGNFPGRFSGRQFSNSRSEMNVSTLELGDSALYLCASSLSGEETQYFGPGTRLLVL.

The chain combines TRBV6-1 with TRBJ1-2; 10 bases agree with TRBD1. V lost 1 base to trimming and J lost 8 bases; unmatched junction nucleotides: 7. The length of the CDR3 is 15 residues. Germline-derived CDR1 and CDR2 are MNHNS and SASEGT. CDR3 region: CASSEGLGQGTGYTF. Here the CDR3 DNA reads TGTGCCAGCAGTGAAGGTCTGGGACAGGGGACCGGCTACACCTTC.

The chain links TRBV4-2 to TRBJ2-1, with D unclear. Trimming removed 1 base from V and 0 bases from J, with 10 bases in between. The CDR3 contains 16 residues. Germline lookup yields CDR1 LGHNA and CDR2 YNFKEQ. CDR3 bases: TGTGCCAGCAGCCAAGTCGATAGGAGCTCCTACAATGAGCAGTTCTTC. Translating gives CASSQVDRSSYNEQFF.

This rearrangement joins TRBV18 to TRBJ2-1, with D maybe TRBD1 (5 bases). There are 15 residues in the CDR3. The germline CDR1 and CDR2 sequences are KGHSH and LQKENI. Trimming left V 3 bases short and J 4 bases short, with 13 bases between. The CDR3 is CASSPDTGMYNEQFF. CDR3 DNA sequence: TGTGCCAGCTCACCGGACACAGGAATGTACAATGAGCAGTTCTTC.

V and J are TRBV18 and TRBJ2-1, with 7 bases lining up with TRBD1. The V segment lost 3 bases and the J segment 7 bases; nucleotides outside the gene matches: 9. Germline CDR1 reads KGHSH; CDR2 reads LQKENI. CDR3 size: 15 residues. The CDR3 here is CASSPQGQRFNEQFF. The CDR3 nucleotides read TGTGCCAGCTCACCGCAGGGACAGCGGTTTAATGAGCAGTTCTTC.

The J gene is TRBJ1-2, the V gene TRBV9; D may be TRBD1 (5 bases). The CDR3 extends over 17 amino acids. CDR1 is SGDLS, CDR2 YYNGEE, per germline. The V end lost 4 bases, the J end lost 0 bases, and 19 bases lay between the germline ends. CDR3 coding DNA: TGTGCCAGCAGCCCCAGTTTGGTGGGGGGGTCTAACTATGGCTACACCTTC. Translated, it gives CASSPSLVGGSNYGYTF.

CDR3 DNA sequence: TGTGCCAGCAGCTTGGGACAGGTTGCAACTAATGAAAAACTGTTTTTT. Residues: CASSLGQVATNEKLFF. V usage is TRBV5-4 and J usage is TRBJ1-4; possible D gene TRBD1, 6 bases. CDR3 length: 16 residues. Germline assignment: CDR1 SGHNT and CDR2 YYREEE (reference sequence). V shed 0 bases and J shed 0 bases, with 9 bases lying between them. The full variable domain, its missing parts supplied by reference TRBV5-4 and TRBJ1-4, is ETGVTQSPTHLIKTRGQQVTLRCSSQSGHNTVSWYQQALGQGPQFIFQYYREEENGRGNFPPRFSGLQFPNYSSELNVNALELDDSALYLCASSLGQVATNEKLFFGSGTQLSVL.

V is TRBV19 and J is TRBJ2-7; 7 positions match TRBD2. This CDR3 spans 13 amino acids. The V gene's germline CDR1 is LNHDA and CDR2 SQIVND (reference sequence). With 3 bases clipped from V and 8 bases from J, the junction kept 7 bases outside the gene matches. The CDR3 here is CASSIPGGHKQYF. The CDR3 nucleotides are TGTGCCAGTAGTATCCCGGGAGGCCATAAGCAGTACTTC. Full variable domain (rest looked up from reference TRBV19 and TRBJ2-7): DGGITQSPKYLFRKEGQNVTLSCEQNLNHDAMYWYRQDPGQGLRLIYYSQIVNDFQKGDIAEGYSVSREKKESFPLTVTSAQKNPTAFYLCASSIPGGHKQYFGPGTRLTVT.

The gene calls are TRBV28 and TRBJ2-7, with 10 bases matching TRBD2. The CDR3 is 18 residues long. V lost 4 bases, J lost 2 bases, and 14 bases stayed unmatched. From germline, CDR1 is MDHEN and CDR2 SYDVKM. As DNA, the CDR3 is TGTGCCAGCAGTTCCCTCGGAGCGGGAGGGCCTGTTACCTACGAGCAGTACTTC. Amino acids: CASSSLGAGGPVTYEQYF.